These 15 T cell receptor beta chains came from one sample sequenced in a study of technical replicates of blood from a handful of donors. Produced via immunoSEQ multiplex PCR; TCRdb's table is partial and in-frame only. The sample yields 50,000 to 70,000 clones, just over 90% seen once. The sequencing input was PBMCs. The origin of the receptors is a human donor in good health. Some clones in this sample may be carry-over from other donors' samples.

This chain links TRBV5-1 with TRBJ1-5; D remains ambiguous. In germline, CDR1 is SGHRS, CDR2 YFSETQ. The CDR3 covers 18 residues. Trimming stripped 4 bases from V and 0 bases from J, with 20 bases between. The CDR3 reads CASSQRPMGRSSNQPQHF. CDR3 nucleotide sequence: TGCGCCAGCAGCCAAAGACCCATGGGCCGTAGTAGCAATCAGCCCCAGCATTTT.

The chain combines TRBV27 with TRBJ2-1; D gene uncertain. Germline V gene data show CDR1 as MNHEY and CDR2 as SMNVEV (reference sequence). The V end was cut by 3 bases, the J end by 4 bases, with 10 bases between. This CDR3 spans 14 amino acids. The DNA of the CDR3 is TGTGCCAGCAGTTTGGAGAGGAGTTACAATGAGCAGTTCTTC. Translated, it gives CASSLERSYNEQFF.

The gene calls are TRBV27 and TRBJ2-3; D uncertain. The germline V and J ends were trimmed by 1 base and 1 base, with 12 bases remaining between them. This CDR3 contains 16 residues. CDR1 and CDR2 from the germline V gene are MNHEY and SMNVEV (reference sequence). The CDR3: CASSLWVTSRTDTQYF. The CDR3 DNA reads TGTGCCAGCAGTTTATGGGTGACTTCTCGCACAGATACGCAGTATTTT.

The chain is built from TRBV7-2 and TRBJ1-1; D unclear. Trimming stripped 5 bases from V and 3 bases from J, with 13 bases between. CDR3 size: 14 residues. CDR1 is SGHTA, CDR2 FQGNSA, per germline. Here the CDR3 DNA reads TGTGCCAGCAGCCCGTCCTACCGGGACACTGAAGCTTTCTTT. Amino acid sequence: CASSPSYRDTEAFF.

The chain employs TRBV7-6 and TRBJ2-7; 8 positions agree with TRBD1. This CDR3 spans 13 amino acids. Per germline, CDR1 SGHVS and CDR2 FNYEAQ. V lost 3 bases and J lost 5; bases outside the gene matches: 3. The CDR3 reads CASSFYRGDEQYF. The CDR3 DNA follows: TGTGCCAGCAGCTTTTACAGGGGGGACGAGCAGTACTTC.

The chain employs TRBV30 and TRBJ1-2; D call uncertain. The CDR3 length is 14 residues. Between the trimmed V and J ends, which lost 0 bases and 1 base, there was a span of 9 bases. Germline values: CDR1 GTSNPN, CDR2 SVGIG (reference sequence). The CDR3 region has the DNA TGTGCCTGGAGTGTAGGAGGAAGTAACTATGGCTACACCTTC. The encoded protein is CAWSVGGSNYGYTF. The full variable domain, with the rest looked up from reference TRBV30 and TRBJ1-2, is SQTIHQWPATLVQPVGSPLSLECTVEGTSNPNLYWYRQAAGRGLQLLFYSVGIGQISSEVPQNLSASRPQDRQFILSSKKLLLSDSGFYLCAWSVGGSNYGYTFGSGTRLTVV.

The rearrangement links TRBV7-2 to TRBJ2-7; possibly TRBD2 for D (6 bases). Germline V lookup: CDR1 SGHTA, CDR2 FQGNSA. V lost 1 base and J lost 5, with 27 bases in between. This CDR3 has 19 residues. The chain's CDR3 is CASSLELGGISLRSHEQYF. The CDR3 DNA reads TGTGCCAGCAGCTTAGAGCTTGGGGGGATTAGTCTGAGGAGTCACGAGCAGTACTTC.

In nucleotides, the CDR3 is TGTGCCAGCAGCGCCACCCGGACAGGGGGTTGTTCACCCCTCCACTTT. This codes for CASSATRTGGCSPLHF. This chain connects TRBV7-9 to TRBJ1-6; 10 bases align to TRBD1. Trimming at V came to 5 bases and at J to 9 bases, leaving 10 bases not matched to a gene. Germline loops: CDR1 SEHNR, CDR2 FQNEAQ (reference sequence). The CDR3 covers 16 residues. The full variable domain, its missing parts supplied by reference TRBV7-9 and TRBJ1-6, is DTGVSQNPRHKITKRGQNVTFRCDPISEHNRLYWYRQTLGQGPEFLTYFQNEAQLEKSRLLSDRFSAERPKGSFSTLEIQRTEQGDSAMYLCASSATRTGGCSPLHFGNGTRLTVT.

This chain connects TRBV23-1 to TRBJ1-5; a possible D gene is TRBD1 (5 bases). TRBV23-1 is an ORF for which the function is uncertain. This CDR3 has 17 amino acids. Trimming left V 3 bases short and J 0 bases short, with 15 bases between. CDR3 in DNA: TGCGCCAGCAGTCACCGAACCAGGGCTTATAGCAATCAGCCCCAGCATTTT. It specifies CASSHRTRAYSNQPQHF.

The chain couples TRBV5-1 to TRBJ2-3, with D uncertain. V lost 6 bases, J lost 2 bases, and 13 bases lay in between. This CDR3 spans 14 amino acids. CDR1 is SGHRS, CDR2 YFSETQ, per germline. DNA for the CDR3: TGCGCCAGCACTACCTCTGGTGTCACAGATACGCAGTATTTT. Translated: CASTTSGVTDTQYF.

The rearrangement uses TRBV5-4 and TRBJ1-6; D is uncertain. Trimming cost V 0 bases and J 0 bases, with 13 bases left between them. The CDR3 is made up of 18 amino acids. The germline V gene has CDR1 SGHNT and CDR2 YYREEE (reference sequence). CDR3 region: CASSLAGKTSSYNSPLHF. The DNA for the CDR3 is TGTGCCAGCAGCTTGGCCGGGAAGACTAGCTCCTATAATTCACCCCTCCACTTT. The whole variable domain, remainder taken from reference TRBV5-4 and TRBJ1-6, is ETGVTQSPTHLIKTRGQQVTLRCSSQSGHNTVSWYQQALGQGPQFIFQYYREEENGRGNFPPRFSGLQFPNYSSELNVNALELDDSALYLCASSLAGKTSSYNSPLHFGNGTRLTVT.

V usage is TRBV11-2 and J usage is TRBJ2-1; D not certain. CDR3 length equals 14 residues. V lost 3 bases and J 0 bases, leaving 6 bases between the germline ends. Per germline, CDR1 SGHAT and CDR2 FQNNGV. CDR3 DNA sequence: TGTGCCAGCAGCTTGTCTAGCTCCTACAATGAGCAGTTCTTC. Its protein is CASSLSSSYNEQFF.

The chain is built from TRBV5-6 and TRBJ1-4, with D unclear. Germline CDR1 is SGHDT and CDR2 is YYEEEE. The CDR3 is made up of 15 amino acids. Trimming shortened V by 4 bases and J by 7 bases, and 17 bases separated the two germline ends. The CDR3 loop is CASSPGPGALEKLFF. CDR3 bases: TGTGCCAGCAGCCCTGGACCGGGAGCACTTGAAAAACTGTTTTTT.

The rearrangement uses TRBV9 and TRBJ1-2; the D gene is possibly TRBD1 (6 bases). This CDR3 contains 14 residues. Germline CDR1 and CDR2: SGDLS and YYNGEE. Trimming stripped 0 bases from V and 2 bases from J, with 8 bases between. The CDR3 region has the DNA TGTGCCAGCAGCGTAGGACAGGCGAACTATGGCTACACCTTC. Amino acids: CASSVGQANYGYTF.

This clone came up once. V gene TRBV10-3 combines with J gene TRBJ1-2, with D possibly being TRBD1 (5 bases). CDR1 and CDR2 from the germline V gene are ENHRY and SYGVKD. The CDR3 loop spans 14 amino acids. Trimming took 0 bases from V and 4 from J, leaving 9 bases between them. The CDR3 DNA reads TGTGCCATCAGTGAGTCGAAGCAGGGCTATGGCTACACCTTC. Amino acid sequence: CAISESKQGYGYTF.